These 5 T cell receptor beta chains came from one sample sequenced in a study of cytomegalovirus exposure and HLA in healthy donors. Use of 60 Vbeta and 13 Jbeta primers characterized the PCR. Libraries were prepared by immunoSEQ multiplex PCR; TCRdb keeps only in-frame clonotypes and omits some of them. The sample comprises around 110,000 clones, over 70% of which are singletons, and around 1.7% rests with the top ten. Sequenced material: PBMCs. These receptors were taken from a woman aged 18-29 years in good health and CMV-seronegative.

This clone was observed once. The J gene is TRBJ2-7, the V gene TRBV5-6; the D gene is possibly TRBD2 (6 bases). Germline loops: CDR1 SGHDT, CDR2 YYEEEE. V was shortened by 2 bases and J by 1 base, with 16 bases between the two germline ends. CDR3 size: 16 residues. The CDR3 loop is CASSLRRATTSYEQYF. CDR3 DNA sequence: TGTGCCAGCAGCTTACGGAGGGCGACAACGTCCTACGAGCAGTACTTC. The complete variable domain, with remaining parts taken from reference TRBV5-6 and TRBJ2-7, reads DAGVTQSPTHLIKTRGQQVTLRCSPKSGHDTVSWYQQALGQGPQFIFQYYEEEERQRGNFPDRFSGHQFPNYSSELNVNALLLGDSALYLCASSLRRATTSYEQYFGPGTRLTVT.

The J gene is TRBJ1-2, the V gene TRBV29-1; perhaps TRBD1 as D (6 bases). The V end lost 3 bases, the J end lost 2 bases, and 19 bases lay between the germline ends. Germline-derived CDR1 and CDR2 are SQVTM and ANQGSEA. The CDR3 sequence is 16 residues long. CDR3 amino acids: CSVDSGHRDENYGYTF. In DNA, the CDR3 is TGCAGCGTTGATTCCGGGCACAGGGATGAAAACTATGGCTACACCTTC.

The CDR3 DNA is TGTGCCATCAGTCGACAGGGTACAGATACGCAGTATTTT. Protein: CAISRQGTDTQYF. The chain combines TRBV10-3 with TRBJ2-3, with 7 bases fitting TRBD1. CDR1 and CDR2 (germline): ENHRY, SYGVKD. Trimming at V came to 5 bases and at J to 3 bases, leaving 2 bases not matched to a gene. The CDR3 is 13 residues long.

A single count supports this clone. This chain joins TRBV15 and TRBJ2-7, with D hard to call. Trimming removed 1 base at V and 7 bases at J, with 14 bases between. Germline CDR1 and CDR2: LNHNV and YYDKDF (reference sequence). The CDR3 loop spans 14 amino acids. The CDR3 coding sequence is TGTGCCACCAGCAGAGCTGTCCGCCTCGCGGAGCAGTACTTC. The encoded protein is CATSRAVRLAEQYF.

The J gene is TRBJ1-2, the V gene TRBV28, with D maybe TRBD1 (6 bases). Germline CDR1 reads MDHEN; CDR2 reads SYDVKM. CDR3 length equals 13 residues. The ends were cut back, 4 bases at V and 5 bases at J, with 11 bases in the middle. The CDR3 coding sequence is TGTGCCAGCAGTTCTGGACAGTTTTATGGCTACACCTTC. It yields the protein CASSSGQFYGYTF.